This T cell receptor (beta chain) was recorded in a study of CD8 T cells in ankylosing spondylitis. Findings of the study overall: Relatively scarce in peripheral blood, disease-linked clones were CD8+. Made up of 7 to 9 highly homologous variants, a TCR beta motif appeared characteristic of ankylosing spondylitis blood. Clones tied to disease were said to be significantly enriched in matched ankylosing spondylitis synovial fluid.

This clonotype was counted at least ten times. The antigen remains undetermined. V lost 8 bases and J lost 4, with 20 bases in between. This CDR3 has 15 amino acids. Researchers built TCR beta libraries using quantitative 5'-RACE with molecular barcodes. One entry per CDR3 protein, called by TCRdb with MiXCR from the 5' RACE reads. The sample consists of some 30,000 distinct CDR3 sequences, 6.5% to 9% of them appearing once. The chain couples TRBV12-3 or TRBV12-4 to TRBJ1-1; tentatively, D is TRBD1 (6 bases). The sample consisted of blood, either unsorted or a sorted T cell fraction (not recorded which). The clonotype comes from a male donor with ankylosing spondylitis or in good health (not recorded which). CDR3 DNA: TGTGCCAGCGTCGGGGGCGCGTACGTTGGCACTGAAGCTTTCTTT. It yields the protein CASVGGAYVGTEAFF.